Below, 27 T cell receptor beta chains from the same sample are listed, as sequenced in a study of cytomegalovirus exposure and HLA in healthy donors. The PCR was carried out with 60 Vbeta primers and 13 Jbeta primers. Produced via immunoSEQ multiplex PCR; TCRdb's table is partial and in-frame only. Here the sample spans 65,000 to 75,000 clones, roughly 71% being singletons. Sequencing was carried out using PBMCs. The source is a woman aged 55-69 years in good health and CMV-seropositive.

The sample holds a few counts of this clone. The final CDR3 position lacks the conserved phenylalanine or tryptophan, pointing to a likely read error. The DNA is left out, because the CDR3 cannot be placed on it with certainty; the CDR3 is given as TCRdb lists it. The CDR3 sequence: CASSRPEGTEALV. This chain uses TRBV27 with TRBJ1-1. Looked up from germline, CDR1 is MNHEY and CDR2 is SMNVEV (reference sequence). Counting both end residues, the CDR3 totals 13 amino acids.

This clone was seen more than once but under ten times. The chain links TRBV30 to TRBJ1-5, with a possible D match to TRBD1 (5 bases). The CDR3 is made up of 15 amino acids. CDR1 and CDR2 (germline): GTSNPN, SVGIG (reference sequence). V lost 2 bases, J lost 5 bases, and 16 bases lay in between. DNA for the CDR3: TGTGCCTGGAGTCGCCTATGGGGGGAAGATCAGCCCCAGCATTTT. It encodes CAWSRLWGEDQPQHF.

This clone was detected once. The chain links TRBV29-1 to TRBJ2-3, with D maybe TRBD2 (5 bases). Germline V gene lookup returns CDR1 SQVTM and CDR2 ANQGSEA. V gave up 5 bases and J gave up 3 bases, with 12 bases separating them. CDR3 length equals 13 residues. The CDR3 loop reads CSVLWTGTDTQYF. The CDR3 DNA reads TGCAGCGTTCTTTGGACTGGAACAGATACGCAGTATTTT.

The chain is built from TRBV6-1 and TRBJ1-5; 10 bases fit TRBD1. This CDR3 has 15 amino acids. The germline V gene has CDR1 MNHNS and CDR2 SASEGT. V lost 6 bases, J lost 4 bases, and 6 bases stayed unmatched. The CDR3 DNA reads as TGTGCCAGCAGGGTAGGGGACAGGGGTAATCAGCCCCAGCATTTT. This gives the protein CASRVGDRGNQPQHF.

V and J are TRBV5-1 and TRBJ2-7, with D possibly matching TRBD2 (7 bases). The germline CDR1 and CDR2 sequences are SGHRS and YFSETQ. Trimming removed 2 bases from V and 4 bases from J, with 13 bases in between. The CDR3 length is 14 residues. In DNA form, the CDR3 reads TGCGCCAGCAGCTTTGGGGGGCGGGGGTACGAGCAGTACTTC. Translating gives CASSFGGRGYEQYF.

This clone was seen only a few times. The chain joins TRBV19 to TRBJ1-1; TRBD1 matches at 9 bases. This CDR3 has 11 amino acids. The germline gives CDR1 LNHDA, CDR2 SQIVND (reference sequence). J was trimmed by 7 bases and V by 6 bases; bases with no gene match: 0. Here the CDR3 reads CASRGQGEAFF. The DNA for the CDR3 is TGTGCCAGTAGGGGACAGGGTGAAGCTTTCTTT.

The table lists this clone with a count of one. The CDR3 end shows no conserved phenylalanine or tryptophan, and so a read error is likely. The limits of the CDR3 on the DNA are not certain, so only TCRdb's listed CDR3 is given. The chain uses TRBV6-4 and TRBJ1-4; the table's D call TRBD1 went unverified against the DNA. Both ends counted, the CDR3 spans 15 residues. CDR1 is MRHNA, CDR2 SNTAGT, per germline. The CDR3 loop reads CASSETQGGETNRFV.

This rearrangement joins TRBV9 to TRBJ2-1, with a possible D match to TRBD2 (5 bases). V dropped 3 bases and J dropped 7 bases, with 14 bases sitting between them. CDR3 length equals 14 residues. The germline gives CDR1 SGDLS, CDR2 YYNGEE. The CDR3 region is CASSAERVGNEQFF. Written as DNA, the CDR3 is TGTGCCAGCAGCGCGGAGAGGGTCGGAAATGAGCAGTTCTTC.

Turning to this clone: The germline gene is not matched at one end of the junction; a read error may be the cause. This chain uses TRBV7-7 with TRBJ2-7; D is tentatively TRBD1 or TRBD2 (5 bases each). Looked up from germline, CDR1 is SSHAT and CDR2 is FNYEAQ (reference sequence). The CDR3 is 13 amino acids. Here the CDR3 DNA reads TGTGCTAGCAGCTTAGCGCAGGGCTACGAGCAGTACTTC. Translating it yields CASSLAQGYEQYF.

The rearrangement links TRBV2 to TRBJ1-1; 7 bases agree with TRBD1. Germline V CDR1 and CDR2: SNHLY, FYNNEI. The ends lost 5 bases at V and 0 bases at J; junction bases unmatched: 6. The CDR3 has 15 amino acids. CDR3 nucleotides: TGTGCCAGCAGTCTCGAAACAGGGGTGAACACTGAAGCTTTCTTT. The encoded protein is CASSLETGVNTEAFF.

The chain joins TRBV6-1 to TRBJ1-5, with TRBD1 as a possible D gene (5 bases). V lost 1 base to trimming and J lost 3 bases, with 16 bases between them. The CDR3 length is 17 residues. The germline V gene has CDR1 MNHNS and CDR2 SASEGT. Written as DNA, the CDR3 is TGTGCCAGCAGTGAAGGCCTACTCTCAGGGATCAATCAGCCCCAGCATTTT. Protein: CASSEGLLSGINQPQHF.

The chain uses TRBV21-1 and TRBJ1-5; the table names TRBD1, a call not compared with the DNA. TRBV21-1 is a recognized pseudogene. The CDR3 sequence is 13 residues long. The DNA of the CDR3 is TGTGCCAGCAGCAAAGCAGGGGGTCAGCCCCAGCATTTT. Translation gives CASSKAGGQPQHF.

This clone has a single count. The chain employs TRBV9 and TRBJ1-5, with D uncertain. V was clipped by 2 bases and J by 2 bases, with 11 bases between them. The CDR3 covers 15 residues. Germline lookup yields CDR1 SGDLS and CDR2 YYNGEE. The CDR3 sequence is CASSVGSGGNQPQHF. CDR3 nucleotide sequence: TGTGCCAGCAGCGTCGGCAGTGGAGGCAATCAGCCCCAGCATTTT.

The V gene is TRBV29-1, the J gene TRBJ2-2; 9 nucleotides match TRBD1. The trim removed 7 bases at V and 6 bases at J, leaving 6 bases unmatched. Germline lookup yields CDR1 SQVTM and CDR2 ANQGSEA. The CDR3 runs 13 residues. The chain's CDR3 is CSGGQGGSGELFF. DNA for the CDR3: TGCAGCGGGGGACAGGGAGGATCCGGGGAGCTGTTTTTT.

The chain recombines TRBV19 with TRBJ2-7, with 10 bases identical to TRBD1. CDR3 length: 15 residues. V lost 2 bases, J lost 7 bases, and 8 bases stayed unmatched. Looked up from germline, CDR1 is LNHDA and CDR2 is SQIVND (reference sequence). The CDR3 DNA is TGTGCCAGTAGTATAACGGGACAGGGGAATTATGAGCAGTACTTC. This translates into CASSITGQGNYEQYF.

CDR3: CASSPLGSPSGNTIYF. The DNA for the CDR3 is TGTGCCAGCAGCCCGCTAGGGAGTCCCTCTGGAAACACCATATATTTT. This chain links TRBV14 with TRBJ1-3; D is uncertain. V was clipped by 4 bases and J by 0 bases, with 13 bases between them. This CDR3 contains 16 residues. Germline CDR1 is SGHDN and CDR2 is FVKESK. The full variable domain, in which reference TRBV14 and TRBJ1-3 provide the parts outside the CDR3, is EAGVTQFPSHSVIEKGQTVTLRCDPISGHDNLYWYRRVMGKEIKFLLHFVKESKQDESGMPNNRFLAERTGGTYSTLKVQPAELEDSGVYFCASSPLGSPSGNTIYFGEGSWLTVV.

In nucleotides, the CDR3 is TGCGCCAGCAGGCGGTGGGGAGCGGGGGATACGCAGTATTTT. This gives the protein CASRRWGAGDTQYF. The chain couples TRBV5-1 to TRBJ2-3, with TRBD2 identical over 7 bases. This CDR3 comprises 14 residues. The trim removed 5 bases at V and 6 bases at J, leaving 9 bases unmatched. CDR1 SGHRS and CDR2 YFSETQ come from the germline V gene.

Many counts were recorded for this clone. J is TRBJ2-4 and V is TRBV11-2, with D hard to call. Trimming cost V 1 base and J 10 bases, with 8 bases left between them. This CDR3 contains 12 residues. Germline loops: CDR1 SGHAT, CDR2 FQNNGV. DNA of the CDR3: TGTGCCAGCAGCTTAGGCGTAACGATTCAGTACTTC. It yields the protein CASSLGVTIQYF. The variable domain in full, completed from reference TRBV11-2 and TRBJ2-4, reads EAGVAQSPRYKIIEKRQSVAFWCNPISGHATLYWYQQILGQGPKLLIQFQNNGVVDDSQLPKDRFSAERLKGVDSTLKIQPAKLEDSAVYLCASSLGVTIQYFGAGTRLSVL.

The V and J genes are TRBV4-1 and TRBJ2-3; 9 bases agree with TRBD2. The CDR3 sequence is 16 residues long. The V gene end was trimmed by 0 bases and the J gene end by 4 bases; junction bases not matched to a gene: 5. The germline gives CDR1 MGHRA, CDR2 YSYEKL. The CDR3 reads CASSQDRAGGADTQYF. The CDR3 bases are TGCGCCAGCAGCCAAGATCGAGCGGGGGGTGCAGATACGCAGTATTTT.

The gene calls are TRBV12-5 and TRBJ2-7; D uncertain. The germline V gene has CDR1 LGHNT and CDR2 FRNRAP. This CDR3 is 12 amino acids long. V was cut by 2 bases and J by 5 bases, with 7 bases left in between. The CDR3 nucleotides are TGTGCTAGTGGTTTGCTCGCGGACGAGCAGTACTTC. This encodes CASGLLADEQYF.

This chain connects TRBV6-5 to TRBJ1-6; 7 bases match TRBD1. The CDR3 has 15 residues. V shed 2 bases, J shed 9 bases, and the junction held 7 bases outside the gene matches. The germline CDR1 and CDR2 sequences are MNHEY and SVGAGI. The DNA of the CDR3 is TGTGCCAGCAGTTACAACAGGGGTGAACTTTCACCCCTCCACTTT. Encoded protein: CASSYNRGELSPLHF.

The chain couples TRBV19 to TRBJ2-7; 8 bases line up with TRBD2. Germline V gene sequence: CDR1 LNHDA, CDR2 SQIVND (reference sequence). The ends lost 3 bases at V and 6 bases at J; junction bases unmatched: 13. This CDR3 region has 16 residues. The CDR3 DNA is TGTGCCAGTAGTATCCAACCGGGACTAGGGGGAGGCGAGCAGTACTTC. It yields the protein CASSIQPGLGGGEQYF.

This rearrangement joins TRBV28 to TRBJ1-1; D uncertain. Trimming removed 6 bases from V and 3 bases from J, with 17 bases in between. There are 15 residues in the CDR3. Germline V gene lookup returns CDR1 MDHEN and CDR2 SYDVKM. CDR3 in amino acids: CASSRAVFGDTEAFF. The CDR3 region has the DNA TGTGCCAGCAGCCGAGCGGTATTTGGGGACACTGAAGCTTTCTTT.

The rearrangement uses TRBV9 and TRBJ2-3, with 8 bases that match TRBD2. Germline loops: CDR1 SGDLS, CDR2 YYNGEE. The ends lost 0 bases at V and 5 bases at J; junction bases unmatched: 11. The CDR3 has 17 amino acids. The chain's CDR3 is CASSVAGGGRGGDTQYF. The CDR3 coding sequence is TGTGCCAGCAGCGTAGCAGGCGGGGGGAGGGGAGGAGATACGCAGTATTTT.

V and J are TRBV6-5 and TRBJ2-5; 9 positions agree with TRBD2. The CDR3 is made up of 16 amino acids. V lost 0 bases and J lost 5; bases outside the gene matches: 7. Germline V gives CDR1 MNHEY, CDR2 SVGAGI. The CDR3 region is CASSYSLASGAETQYF. In DNA form, the CDR3 reads TGTGCCAGCAGTTACTCTTTGGCTAGCGGGGCTGAGACCCAGTACTTC.

J is TRBJ2-5 and V is TRBV9; TRBD2 matches at 12 bases. The CDR3 has 16 amino acids. The germline V gene encodes CDR1 SGDLS and CDR2 YYNGEE. Unmatched junction bases numbered 5, after V lost 0 bases and J lost 5 bases. CDR3 amino acids: CASSVAASGGAETQYF. Here the CDR3 DNA reads TGTGCCAGCAGCGTAGCCGCTAGCGGGGGGGCGGAGACCCAGTACTTC.

This clone appeared a few times. This chain joins TRBV6-1 and TRBJ2-7, with D perhaps matching TRBD2 (6 bases). Germline assignment: CDR1 MNHNS and CDR2 SASEGT. Trimming shortened V by 8 bases and J by 0 bases, and 14 bases separated the two germline ends. The CDR3 contains 14 residues. The CDR3 protein is CASGVGLSSYEQYF. In DNA form, the CDR3 reads TGTGCCAGCGGTGTGGGACTGAGCTCCTACGAGCAGTACTTC.